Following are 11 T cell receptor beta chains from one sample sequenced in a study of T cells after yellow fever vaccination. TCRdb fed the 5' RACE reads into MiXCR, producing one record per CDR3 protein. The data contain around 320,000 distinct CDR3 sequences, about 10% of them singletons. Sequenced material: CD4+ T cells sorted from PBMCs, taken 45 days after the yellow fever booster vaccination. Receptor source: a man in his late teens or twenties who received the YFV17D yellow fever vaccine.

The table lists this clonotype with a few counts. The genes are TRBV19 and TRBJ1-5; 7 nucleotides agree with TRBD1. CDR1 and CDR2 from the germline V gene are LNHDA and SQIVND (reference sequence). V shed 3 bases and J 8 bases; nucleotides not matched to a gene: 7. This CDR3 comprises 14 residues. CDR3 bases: TGTGCCAGTAGTATGGGGACAGAATTTAAGCCCCAGCATTTT. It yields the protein CASSMGTEFKPQHF. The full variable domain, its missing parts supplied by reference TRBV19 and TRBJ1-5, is DGGITQSPKYLFRKEGQNVTLSCEQNLNHDAMYWYRQDPGQGLRLIYYSQIVNDFQKGDIAEGYSVSREKKESFPLTVTSAQKNPTAFYLCASSMGTEFKPQHFGDGTRLSIL.

Here the CDR3 reads CASSQRQVTGANVLTF. DNA for the CDR3: TGTGCCAGCAGCCAACGACAGGTTACTGGGGCCAACGTCCTGACTTTC. The rearrangement joins TRBV4-2 to TRBJ2-6; maybe TRBD1 (6 bases). V gave up 2 bases and J gave up 2 bases, with 10 bases separating them. Germline V gene data show CDR1 as LGHNA and CDR2 as YNFKEQ. This CDR3 has 16 amino acids.

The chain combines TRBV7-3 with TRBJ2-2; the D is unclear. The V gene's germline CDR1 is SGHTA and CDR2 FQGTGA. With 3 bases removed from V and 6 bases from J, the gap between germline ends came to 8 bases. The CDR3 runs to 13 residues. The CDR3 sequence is CASSFMGSGELFF. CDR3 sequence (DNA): TGTGCCAGCAGCTTCATGGGGTCCGGGGAGCTGTTTTTT.

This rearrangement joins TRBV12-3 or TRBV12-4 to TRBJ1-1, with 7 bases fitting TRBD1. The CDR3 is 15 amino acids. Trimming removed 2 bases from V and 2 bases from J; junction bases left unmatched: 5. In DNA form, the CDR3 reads TGTGCCAGCAGTTTATGGACAGGACCTAACACTGAAGCTTTCTTT. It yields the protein CASSLWTGPNTEAFF.

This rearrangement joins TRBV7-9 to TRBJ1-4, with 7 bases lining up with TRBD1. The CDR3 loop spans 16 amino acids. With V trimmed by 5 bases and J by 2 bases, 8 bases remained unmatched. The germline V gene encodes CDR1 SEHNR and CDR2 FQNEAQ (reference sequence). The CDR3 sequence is CASSPRGLMTNEKLFF. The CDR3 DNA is TGTGCCAGCAGCCCAAGGGGGCTGATGACTAATGAAAAACTGTTTTTT.

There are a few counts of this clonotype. The CDR3 nucleotides read TGTGCCAGCAGTGTACCTTCAAAGCGGGGAGTATTCTCTGGGGCCAACGTCCTGACTTTC. This translates into CASSVPSKRGVFSGANVLTF. This chain uses TRBV6-2 or TRBV6-3 with TRBJ2-6, with TRBD2 matching 7 bases. This CDR3 contains 20 residues. The V and J ends lost 5 bases and 0 bases, in that order; junction bases with no gene match: 16. The germline CDR1 and CDR2 sequences are MNHEY and SVGEGT.

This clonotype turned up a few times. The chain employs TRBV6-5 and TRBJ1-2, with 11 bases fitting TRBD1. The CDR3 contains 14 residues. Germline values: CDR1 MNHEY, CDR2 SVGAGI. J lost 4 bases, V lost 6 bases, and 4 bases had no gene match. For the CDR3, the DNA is TGTGCCAGCAGAGGGACAGGGGGTATCTATGGCTACACCTTC. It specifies CASRGTGGIYGYTF.

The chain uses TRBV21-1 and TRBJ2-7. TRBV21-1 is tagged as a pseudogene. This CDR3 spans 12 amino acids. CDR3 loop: CASSNLGHEQYV. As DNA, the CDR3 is TGTGCCAGCAGCAACCTGGGTCACGAGCAGTACGTC.

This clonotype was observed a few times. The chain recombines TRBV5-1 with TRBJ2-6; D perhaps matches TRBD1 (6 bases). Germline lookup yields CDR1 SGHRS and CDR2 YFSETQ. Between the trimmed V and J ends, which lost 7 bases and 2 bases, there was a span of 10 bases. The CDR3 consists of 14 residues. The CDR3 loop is CASLQGAGANVLTF. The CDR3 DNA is TGCGCCAGCCTACAGGGCGCTGGGGCCAACGTCCTGACTTTC.

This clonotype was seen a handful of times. CDR3 amino acids: CASSLAQRGRYTF. For the CDR3, the DNA is TGTGCCAGCAGTTTAGCTCAGAGGGGTCGCTACACCTTC. This chain joins TRBV12-3 or TRBV12-4 and TRBJ1-2; tentatively, D is TRBD1 (5 bases). This CDR3 is 13 amino acids long. Trimming cost V 0 bases and J 9 bases, with 11 bases left between them.

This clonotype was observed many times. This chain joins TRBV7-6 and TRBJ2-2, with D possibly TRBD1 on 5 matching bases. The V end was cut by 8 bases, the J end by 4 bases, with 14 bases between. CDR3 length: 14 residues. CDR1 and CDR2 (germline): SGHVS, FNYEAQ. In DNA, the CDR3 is TGTGCCAGCTCAGGGTATCTTGGCACCGGGGAGCTGTTTTTT. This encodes CASSGYLGTGELFF.